The 31 T cell receptor beta chains given below trace back to one sample, sequenced in a study of control samples from healthy donors and cancer patients. Using immunoSEQ multiplex PCR, the repertoire was profiled, and TCRdb retains in-frame clones only, with some absent. The sample records over 100,000 clones, around 92% being singletons. The sequencing input was blood. The source of these receptors is a woman between 45 and 60 years old in good health.

The rearrangement uses TRBV6-5 and TRBJ2-2; 9 bases align to TRBD1. The germline CDR1 and CDR2 sequences are MNHEY and SVGAGI. With V trimmed by 4 bases and J by 6 bases, 9 bases remained unmatched. The CDR3 runs to 16 residues. The CDR3 nucleotides read TGTGCCAGCAGTTCGCCGGGACAGGGTAAAGCCGGGGAGCTGTTTTTT. Translation gives CASSSPGQGKAGELFF.

The chain has TRBV10-1 and TRBJ2-7; D is uncertain. CDR3 length equals 13 residues. The V end lost 0 bases, the J end lost 2 bases, and 5 bases lay between the germline ends. From germline, CDR1 is WNHNN and CDR2 SYGVQD (reference sequence). The CDR3 sequence: CASSESQTYEQYF. The CDR3 nucleotides are TGCGCCAGCAGTGAGTCGCAGACCTACGAGCAGTACTTC.

This clone came up once. This chain connects TRBV28 to TRBJ1-2; maybe TRBD1 (6 bases). This CDR3 has 13 amino acids. V shed 7 bases and J shed 7 bases, with 16 bases lying between them. Per germline, CDR1 MDHEN and CDR2 SYDVKM. CDR3 sequence reads: CASTLPGAGGYTF. The CDR3 nucleotides read TGTGCCAGCACTCTACCGGGGGCTGGTGGCTACACCTTC.

This chain links TRBV19 with TRBJ1-5, with 11 bases lining up with TRBD1. Trimming at V came to 7 bases and at J to 2 bases, leaving 4 bases not matched to a gene. The germline V gene encodes CDR1 LNHDA and CDR2 SQIVND (reference sequence). The CDR3 totals 15 residues. The CDR3 DNA sequence: TGTGCCAGTAATAAGGACAGGGGGCGCAATCAGCCCCAGCATTTT. Amino acid sequence: CASNKDRGRNQPQHF.

In DNA form, the CDR3 reads TGCGCCAGCAGCCAAGACTCAGGTCCCGGGGAGCTGTTTTTT. Translated, it gives CASSQDSGPGELFF. The rearrangement links TRBV4-1 to TRBJ2-2; D is unresolved. Trimming removed 0 bases at V and 6 bases at J, with 8 bases between. Germline V gene data show CDR1 as MGHRA and CDR2 as YSYEKL. This CDR3 has 14 residues.

This chain joins TRBV5-1 and TRBJ2-1; D gene uncertain. Deletions cut 0 bases from V and 1 base from J, with 8 bases between. This CDR3 has 15 residues. CDR1 is SGHRS and CDR2 is YFSETQ in the germline V gene. The CDR3 loop reads CASSLVADSYNEQFF. DNA for the CDR3: TGCGCCAGCAGCTTGGTAGCAGATTCCTACAATGAGCAGTTCTTC.

This chain connects TRBV2 to TRBJ2-1; D gene ambiguous. CDR1 is SNHLY and CDR2 is FYNNEI in the germline V gene. The V gene lost 8 bases and the J gene lost 6 bases, with 8 bases spanning the gap. The CDR3 consists of 11 residues. CDR3 sequence: CASVWSNEQFF. CDR3 DNA sequence: TGTGCCAGCGTATGGAGCAATGAGCAGTTCTTC.

V gene TRBV2 combines with J gene TRBJ2-6; unclear D gene. The germline V and J ends were trimmed by 9 bases and 0 bases, with 9 bases remaining between them. This CDR3 comprises 14 residues. Germline CDR1 is SNHLY and CDR2 is FYNNEI. CDR3 coding DNA: TGTGCCAGTATGGGTCTCTCTGGGGCCAACGTCCTGACTTTC. It translates to CASMGLSGANVLTF.

The chain is built from TRBV19 and TRBJ2-5, with 10 bases aligning to TRBD1. Germline V gene lookup returns CDR1 LNHDA and CDR2 SQIVND (reference sequence). Trimming at V came to 4 bases and at J to 3 bases, leaving 5 bases not matched to a gene. The length of the CDR3 is 15 residues. CDR3 sequence: CASSNRGQGKETQYF. The DNA of the CDR3 is TGTGCCAGTAGTAATAGGGGACAGGGGAAAGAGACCCAGTACTTC.

The chain couples TRBV27 to TRBJ1-2; possible D gene TRBD1, 5 bases. In germline, CDR1 is MNHEY, CDR2 SMNVEV (reference sequence). The V end was cut by 2 bases, the J end by 4 bases, with 17 bases between. CDR3 length equals 16 residues. CDR3 DNA: TGTGCCAGCAGTTTAACTCGGGCAGGGTTGAGCTATGGCTACACCTTC. It specifies CASSLTRAGLSYGYTF.

The chain combines TRBV30 with TRBJ1-2, with a tentative D call TRBD1 (5 bases). CDR3 size: 13 residues. Germline CDR1 and CDR2: GTSNPN and SVGIG (reference sequence). The ends were cut back, 5 bases at V and 6 bases at J, with 16 bases in the middle. The CDR3 DNA sequence: TGTGCCTGGGGCCGAGGTGTAGGGGATGGCTACACCTTC. It is translated as CAWGRGVGDGYTF.

The chain joins TRBV10-3 to TRBJ1-1; D is undetermined. CDR1 and CDR2 from the germline V gene are ENHRY and SYGVKD. Trimming removed 0 bases at V and 5 bases at J, with 7 bases between. CDR3 length: 13 residues. As DNA, the CDR3 is TGTGCCATCAGTGAGTCTTTATTGACTGAAGCTTTCTTT. It yields the protein CAISESLLTEAFF.

V gene TRBV28 combines with J gene TRBJ1-1; D is uncertain. Trimming took 3 bases from V and 6 from J, leaving 11 bases between them. This CDR3 region has 13 residues. The germline CDR1 and CDR2 sequences are MDHEN and SYDVKM. CDR3 region: CASSLSQRAEAFF. The CDR3 DNA reads as TGTGCCAGCAGTTTGTCCCAGCGCGCTGAAGCTTTCTTT.

The chain combines TRBV3-1 (or the pseudogene TRBV3-2) with TRBJ1-6; D is ambiguous. The CDR3 is 14 amino acids. In germline, CDR1 is LGHDT, CDR2 YNNKEL (reference sequence). V was clipped by 0 bases and J by 7 bases, with 7 bases between them. The CDR3 coding sequence is TGTGCCAGCAGCCAAGATCTGGCAAATTCACCCCTCCACTTT. This codes for CASSQDLANSPLHF.

This clone came up once. J is TRBJ1-2 and V is TRBV5-1; D gene unclear. Germline loops: CDR1 SGHRS, CDR2 YFSETQ. This CDR3 has 13 amino acids. Trimming removed 0 bases from V and 8 bases from J, with 11 bases in between. The CDR3 sequence is CASSLAPGFGYTF. The CDR3 coding sequence is TGCGCCAGCAGCTTGGCCCCAGGCTTCGGCTACACCTTC. The full variable domain, in which reference TRBV5-1 and TRBJ1-2 provide the parts outside the CDR3, is KAGVTQTPRYLIKTRGQQVTLSCSPISGHRSVSWYQQTPGQGLQFLFEYFSETQRNKGNFPGRFSGRQFSNSRSEMNVSTLELGDSALYLCASSLAPGFGYTFGSGTRLTVV.

The J gene is TRBJ1-5, the V gene TRBV6-5; TRBD1 might be the D (5 bases). CDR3 length: 13 amino acids. Trimming took off 9 bases at V and 1 base at J, with 10 bases between the two ends. Germline loops: CDR1 MNHEY, CDR2 SVGAGI. In DNA form, the CDR3 reads TGTGCCAGTCTAGGGGTGAGCAATCAGCCCCAGCATTTT. Its translation: CASLGVSNQPQHF.

The genes are TRBV7-9 and TRBJ1-2, with 9 bases that match TRBD1. The CDR3 totals 14 residues. Germline CDR1 SEHNR, CDR2 FQNEAQ (reference sequence). V lost 5 bases and J lost 1; bases outside the gene matches: 2. The chain's CDR3 is CASSGTGINYGYTF. The CDR3 DNA reads TGTGCCAGCAGCGGGACAGGGATTAACTATGGCTACACCTTC.

CDR3 DNA sequence: TGTGCCAGCAGCTATGAAAGCGCAGAAGGCGGGGAGCTGTTTTTT. Its translation: CASSYESAEGGELFF. J is TRBJ2-2 and V is TRBV11-3; D is ambiguous. Germline V gives CDR1 SGHNT, CDR2 YENEEA. V gave up 4 bases and J gave up 7 bases, with 16 bases separating them. This CDR3 region has 15 residues.

This chain connects TRBV20-1 to TRBJ1-4; D call uncertain. CDR1 and CDR2 (germline): DFQATT, SNEGSKA (reference sequence). The CDR3 runs to 10 residues. The V end was cut by 1 base, the J end by 8 bases, with 2 bases between. The CDR3 is CSARAEKLFF. The CDR3 coding sequence is TGCAGTGCTAGAGCGGAAAAACTGTTTTTT.

The V and J genes are TRBV3-1 (or the pseudogene TRBV3-2) and TRBJ1-2, with D unclear. The germline gives CDR1 LGHDT, CDR2 YNNKEL (reference sequence). Trimming cost V 4 bases and J 1 base, with 13 bases left between them. The CDR3 covers 15 residues. The CDR3 DNA follows: TGTGCCAGCAGCCCCACCTCGCGCAGTAACTATGGCTACACCTTC. Residues: CASSPTSRSNYGYTF.

This clone has only one observation. The chain joins TRBV19 to TRBJ1-1; D uncertain. V lost 5 bases, J lost 6 bases, and 10 bases lay in between. In germline, CDR1 is LNHDA, CDR2 SQIVND (reference sequence). This CDR3 has 12 amino acids. The chain's CDR3 is CASSFSYAEAFF. CDR3 nucleotides: TGTGCCAGTAGTTTTTCGTATGCTGAAGCTTTCTTT.

V is TRBV29-1 and J is TRBJ2-1; 7 nucleotides align to TRBD2. The V gene end was trimmed by 7 bases and the J gene end by 5 bases; junction bases not matched to a gene: 5. Looked up from germline, CDR1 is SQVTM and CDR2 is ANQGSEA. The CDR3 runs 12 residues. The CDR3 DNA sequence: TGCAGCGCTGGGGAGGGTAACAATGAGCAGTTCTTC. Encoded protein: CSAGEGNNEQFF.

The CDR3 loop reads CASSPDRNTYEQYF. The CDR3 DNA is TGTGCCAGTAGTCCCGACAGGAATACCTACGAGCAGTACTTC. The V call is TRBV19, the J call TRBJ2-7; maybe TRBD1 (6 bases). The CDR3 totals 14 residues. Germline-derived CDR1 and CDR2 are LNHDA and SQIVND (reference sequence). V lost 5 bases, J lost 2 bases, and 13 bases lay in between.

The rearrangement uses TRBV14 and TRBJ1-3; 7 bases align to TRBD1. The germline CDR1 and CDR2 sequences are SGHDN and FVKESK. The CDR3 consists of 17 residues. Trimming removed 4 bases from V and 0 bases from J; junction bases left unmatched: 9. The CDR3 loop is CASSPPTGRSSGNTIYF. Written as DNA, the CDR3 is TGTGCCAGCAGCCCCCCGACAGGGAGAAGCTCTGGAAACACCATATATTTT. Drawing the rest from reference TRBV14 and TRBJ1-3, the complete variable domain is EAGVTQFPSHSVIEKGQTVTLRCDPISGHDNLYWYRRVMGKEIKFLLHFVKESKQDESGMPNNRFLAERTGGTYSTLKVQPAELEDSGVYFCASSPPTGRSSGNTIYFGEGSWLTVV.

The chain combines TRBV12-3 or TRBV12-4 with TRBJ1-6; D is ambiguous. V was cut by 4 bases and J by 9 bases, with 7 bases left in between. The CDR3 extends over 12 amino acids. In nucleotides, the CDR3 is TGTGCCAGCAGTTCAGGATCTTCACCCCTCCACTTT. Encoded protein: CASSSGSSPLHF.

A single count supports this clone. The chain combines TRBV27 with TRBJ1-6; D gene uncertain. This CDR3 is built from 15 residues. Germline CDR1 and CDR2: MNHEY and SMNVEV (reference sequence). V lost 5 bases and J 1 base, leaving 9 bases between the germline ends. In nucleotides, the CDR3 is TGTGCCAGCAGTGGTGTTGGGTCCTATAATTCACCCCTCCACTTT. Its translation is CASSGVGSYNSPLHF.

The chain links TRBV7-9 to TRBJ2-1; a possible D gene is TRBD2 (5 bases). The CDR3 loop spans 12 amino acids. Germline V gene lookup returns CDR1 SEHNR and CDR2 FQNEAQ (reference sequence). Trimming left V 5 bases short and J 10 bases short, with 12 bases between. CDR3 region: CASSVTSGEQFF. CDR3 DNA: TGTGCCAGCAGCGTAACTAGTGGGGAGCAGTTCTTC.

The rearrangement joins TRBV6-6 to TRBJ1-4; D gene ambiguous. V was trimmed by 10 bases and J by 4 bases, leaving 13 bases between them. CDR1 and CDR2 (germline): MNHNY, SVGAGI (reference sequence). There are 13 residues in the CDR3. The CDR3 DNA follows: TGTGCCACCAGAGAGGCGCTTAATGAAAAACTGTTTTTT. Amino acids: CATREALNEKLFF.

CDR3 residues: CATGDRGSKQYF. The CDR3 coding sequence is TGTGCCACGGGGGACAGGGGGTCGAAGCAGTACTTC. The chain employs TRBV6-5 and TRBJ2-7; 11 nucleotides agree with TRBD1. There are 12 residues in the CDR3. The J segment lost 8 bases and the V segment lost 10 bases, leaving 7 bases of the junction unmatched. The V gene's germline CDR1 is MNHEY and CDR2 SVGAGI.

This clone was observed once. V and J are TRBV30 and TRBJ2-6; a possible D gene is TRBD2 (6 bases). Trimming left V 8 bases short and J 1 base short, with 6 bases between. The germline CDR1 and CDR2 sequences are GTSNPN and SVGIG (reference sequence). This CDR3 has 12 residues. The CDR3 spells CARGSGANVLTF. In DNA form, the CDR3 reads TGTGCCCGGGGGTCTGGGGCCAACGTCCTGACTTTC.

This chain joins TRBV27 and TRBJ1-2, with no clear D. CDR3 length: 13 amino acids. Germline CDR1 and CDR2: MNHEY and SMNVEV (reference sequence). Deletions cut 7 bases from V and 4 bases from J, with 13 bases between. CDR3 loop: CASTAGGSYGYTF. The CDR3 coding sequence is TGTGCCAGCACCGCGGGAGGGAGCTATGGCTACACCTTC.